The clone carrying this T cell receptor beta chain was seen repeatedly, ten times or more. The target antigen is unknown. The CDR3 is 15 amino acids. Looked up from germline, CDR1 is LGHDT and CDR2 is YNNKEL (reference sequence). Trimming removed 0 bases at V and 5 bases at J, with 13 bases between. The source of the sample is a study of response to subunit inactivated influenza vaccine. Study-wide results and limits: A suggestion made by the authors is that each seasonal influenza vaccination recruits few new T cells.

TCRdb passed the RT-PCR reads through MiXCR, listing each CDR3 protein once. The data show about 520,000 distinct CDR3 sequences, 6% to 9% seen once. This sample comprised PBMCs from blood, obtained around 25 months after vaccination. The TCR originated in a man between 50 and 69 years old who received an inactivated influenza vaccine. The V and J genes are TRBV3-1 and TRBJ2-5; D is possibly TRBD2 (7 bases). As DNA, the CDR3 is TGTGCCAGCAGCCAAGAGGTGGGGGGGCCCGAGACCCAGTACTTC. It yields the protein CASSQEVGGPETQYF.